These 27 T cell receptor beta chains were sequenced from one sample in a study of shared clonotypes between healthy human individuals. Only in-frame clones appear in the TCRdb table, and some are missing; sequencing was by immunoSEQ multiplex PCR. The sample carries some 2.3 million clones, approximately 93% recorded once. Sample: naive CD4+ T cells from PBMCs. Subset here: CD45RA+ positively selected. Receptors originate from a man aged 18-30 years in good health. Some clones in this sample may be carry-over from other donors' samples.

V usage is TRBV4-2 and J usage is TRBJ1-1; 8 bases line up with TRBD1. The CDR3 is 13 residues long. Per the germline V gene, CDR1 is LGHNA and CDR2 is YNFKEQ. The junction had 4 bases not matched to a gene; V was cut back by 3 bases and J by 7 bases. This CDR3 reads CASSQGQVGEAFF. As DNA, the CDR3 is TGTGCCAGCAGCCAGGGACAGGTTGGTGAAGCTTTCTTT.

The chain links TRBV14 to TRBJ2-5, with D unresolved. Germline V gene sequence: CDR1 SGHDN, CDR2 FVKESK. Deletions cut 4 bases from V and 5 bases from J, with 11 bases between. This CDR3 region has 13 residues. CDR3 nucleotides: TGTGCCAGCAGCCTCCAGTACGGGGAGACCCAGTACTTC. Translating it yields CASSLQYGETQYF.

This chain uses TRBV6-5 with TRBJ2-1, with D tentatively TRBD2 (5 bases). Germline CDR1 is MNHEY and CDR2 is SVGAGI. The CDR3 spans 13 residues. The ends were cut back, 6 bases at V and 12 bases at J, with 18 bases in the middle. Here the CDR3 DNA reads TGTGCCAGCAGCCGACGAATCGGCGAGGGGCAGTTCTTC. This sequence encodes CASSRRIGEGQFF.

In regard to this clone: This same CDR3 is encoded by further DNA sequences in the sample. V gene TRBV6-5 combines with J gene TRBJ1-5; D is unclear. The CDR3 runs 13 residues. The germline V and J ends were trimmed by 2 bases and 4 bases, with 6 bases remaining between them. Germline V gene data show CDR1 as MNHEY and CDR2 as SVGAGI. For the CDR3, the DNA is TGTGCCAGCAGTTACGGCCAAAATCAGCCCCAGCATTTT. Amino acid sequence: CASSYGQNQPQHF.

This clone was seen only once. This rearrangement joins TRBV11-3 to TRBJ2-7; perhaps D is TRBD1 or TRBD2 (5 bases each). The CDR3 runs 14 residues. Per the germline V gene, CDR1 is SGHNT and CDR2 is YENEEA. The V end was cut by 7 bases, the J end by 6 bases, with 19 bases between. The CDR3 loop reads CASIWGTSRGEQYF. CDR3 bases: TGTGCCAGCATCTGGGGCACTAGTCGTGGCGAGCAGTACTTC.

The chain links TRBV6-6 to TRBJ2-4; 7 bases match TRBD1. From germline, CDR1 is MNHNY and CDR2 SVGAGI (reference sequence). The trim removed 8 bases at V and 0 bases at J, leaving 7 bases unmatched. The CDR3 consists of 15 residues. CDR3 nucleotide sequence: TGTGCCAGCGCTAAAGACAGGGAAGCCAAAAACATTCAGTACTTC. Its translation is CASAKDREAKNIQYF.

Note on this clone: One end of the junction varies from germline; a read error may be responsible. The chain combines TRBV6-5 with TRBJ1-2, with D unclear. Germline V gene sequence: CDR1 MNHEY, CDR2 SVGAGI. The CDR3 totals 8 residues. CDR3 in amino acids: CAPHSPHF. The CDR3 DNA reads TGTGCCCCCCACAGCCCACACTTC.

The V and J genes are TRBV28 and TRBJ2-3; the D is unclear. Per the germline V gene, CDR1 is MDHEN and CDR2 is SYDVKM. Trimming took 8 bases from V and 8 from J, leaving 14 bases between them. The CDR3 covers 12 residues. This chain's CDR3 is CASANRWGTQYF. CDR3 DNA: TGTGCCAGCGCTAATCGCTGGGGTACGCAGTATTTT. The variable domain in full, with the rest retrieved from reference TRBV28 and TRBJ2-3, is DVKVTQSSRYLVKRTGEKVFLECVQDMDHENMFWYRQDPGLGLRLIYFSYDVKMKEKGDIPEGYSVSREKKERFSLILESASTNQTSMYLCASANRWGTQYFGPGTRLTVL.

CDR3 sequence (DNA): TGTGCCAGCAGCTTAAGACAGTTGGGAAACACCATATATTTT. Amino acids: CASSLRQLGNTIYF. The V call is TRBV7-2, the J call TRBJ1-3; D is possibly TRBD1 (5 bases). The CDR3 totals 14 residues. CDR1 SGHTA and CDR2 FQGNSA come from the germline V gene. The V gene lost 2 bases and the J gene lost 4 bases, with 9 bases spanning the gap.

The J gene is TRBJ2-1, the V gene TRBV11-2, with 7 bases that match TRBD2. V dropped 3 bases and J dropped 4; count of bases not matched to a gene: 6. In germline, CDR1 is SGHAT, CDR2 FQNNGV. The CDR3 length is 15 residues. DNA of the CDR3: TGTGCCAGCAGCTTGCCTCTAGCGGCATACAATGAGCAGTTCTTC. It specifies CASSLPLAAYNEQFF. Full variable domain (outside the CDR3, taken from reference TRBV11-2 and TRBJ2-1): EAGVAQSPRYKIIEKRQSVAFWCNPISGHATLYWYQQILGQGPKLLIQFQNNGVVDDSQLPKDRFSAERLKGVDSTLKIQPAKLEDSAVYLCASSLPLAAYNEQFFGPGTRLTVL.

V usage is TRBV5-1 and J usage is TRBJ2-2; D ambiguous. In germline, CDR1 is SGHRS, CDR2 YFSETQ. V dropped 1 base and J dropped 6 bases, with 10 bases sitting between them. The CDR3 length is 14 residues. DNA of the CDR3: TGCGCCAGCAGCTTGTTCTCGACCGCCGGGGAGCTGTTTTTT. Residues: CASSLFSTAGELFF.

The chain combines TRBV5-8 with TRBJ1-1; D possibly corresponds to TRBD1 (6 bases). With 3 bases removed from V and 8 bases from J, the gap between germline ends came to 14 bases. Germline V gene sequence: CDR1 SGHTS, CDR2 YDEGEE. The CDR3 spans 13 residues. CDR3 in DNA: TGTGCCAGCAGCTGGGGGAACAGGGACGAAGCTTTCTTT. Its translation is CASSWGNRDEAFF.

The J gene is TRBJ2-7, the V gene TRBV6-1; D unresolved. Germline-derived CDR1 and CDR2 are MNHNS and SASEGT. V lost 7 bases to trimming and J lost 3 bases, with 10 bases between them. The CDR3 totals 12 residues. The chain's CDR3 is CASTSVLYEQYF. CDR3 nucleotides: TGTGCCAGCACCTCTGTCCTCTACGAGCAGTACTTC.

The chain is built from TRBV2 and TRBJ1-3, with D hard to call. This CDR3 is 14 amino acids long. The germline V gene encodes CDR1 SNHLY and CDR2 FYNNEI. Trimming left V 0 bases short and J 4 bases short, with 7 bases between. The CDR3 sequence: CASSEAVSGNTIYF. CDR3 DNA: TGTGCCAGCAGTGAAGCGGTCTCAGGAAACACCATATATTTT.

DNA of the CDR3: TGTGCCAGCAGCAGACAGGGGGCAAACACTGAAGCTTTCTTT. It codes for CASSRQGANTEAFF. This chain connects TRBV6-1 to TRBJ1-1; 10 bases are a match to TRBD1. The germline V gene has CDR1 MNHNS and CDR2 SASEGT. V shed 6 bases and J 2 bases; nucleotides not matched to a gene: 3. The CDR3 is made up of 14 amino acids.

This chain links TRBV5-6 with TRBJ1-1; no clear D. Germline values: CDR1 SGHDT, CDR2 YYEEEE. The CDR3 extends over 16 amino acids. V lost 3 bases and J lost 0, with 15 bases in between. CDR3 amino acids: CASSSYGRIMNTEAFF. In nucleotides, the CDR3 is TGTGCCAGCAGCTCGTATGGCCGGATAATGAACACTGAAGCTTTCTTT.

The chain is built from TRBV7-9 and TRBJ1-2; 7 positions agree with TRBD1. The germline V gene has CDR1 SEHNR and CDR2 FQNEAQ (reference sequence). J was trimmed by 1 base and V by 5 bases; bases with no gene match: 7. This CDR3 is built from 15 residues. The CDR3 DNA is TGTGCCAGCAGCGTAAGACAGGGAGGTAACTATGGCTACACCTTC. It is translated as CASSVRQGGNYGYTF.

Notes on this clone: Other DNA sequences in the same sample also yield this CDR3. The CDR3 region is CASSQDPSGSSYNEQFF. DNA for the CDR3: TGCGCCAGCAGCCAAGATCCCAGCGGCAGCTCCTACAATGAGCAGTTCTTC. The chain couples TRBV4-1 to TRBJ2-1, with D maybe TRBD2 (5 bases). The V end lost 0 bases, the J end lost 0 bases, and 12 bases lay between the germline ends. The CDR3 extends over 17 amino acids. Germline CDR1 and CDR2: MGHRA and YSYEKL.

The genes are TRBV9 and TRBJ2-1; weak D call: TRBD2 (5 bases). Germline CDR1 is SGDLS and CDR2 is YYNGEE. The CDR3 is 15 residues long. The V and J ends lost 1 base and 8 bases respectively, with 16 bases between them. The CDR3 region is CASSVTRYSSDEQFF. CDR3 nucleotide sequence: TGTGCCAGCAGCGTAACTAGGTACTCATCCGATGAGCAGTTCTTC.

With regard to this clone: Other nucleotide sequences in the sample specify the same CDR3. The J gene is TRBJ2-1, the V gene TRBV10-3; TRBD2 matches at 7 bases. CDR1 is ENHRY and CDR2 is SYGVKD in the germline V gene. CDR3 size: 12 residues. V shed 4 bases and J 8 bases; nucleotides not matched to a gene: 2. CDR3 protein: CAISVGGDEQFF. DNA of the CDR3: TGTGCCATCAGTGTTGGGGGGGATGAGCAGTTCTTC.

The chain links TRBV4-3 to TRBJ1-2; D possibly corresponds to TRBD1 (6 bases). CDR1 and CDR2 (germline): LGHNA, YSLEER. The ends were cut back, 1 base at V and 5 bases at J, with 14 bases in the middle. The length of the CDR3 is 15 residues. The DNA for the CDR3 is TGCGCCAGCAGCCAAGCTTGGGCCAGGGGATATGGCTACACCTTC. Translating gives CASSQAWARGYGYTF.

The chain combines TRBV10-3 with TRBJ2-1; 8 bases are a match to TRBD1. This CDR3 spans 14 amino acids. Germline V gives CDR1 ENHRY, CDR2 SYGVKD. V was clipped by 7 bases and J by 7 bases; unmatched bases: 9. CDR3: CAINGQGLPNEQFF. The CDR3 bases are TGTGCCATCAACGGACAGGGACTTCCGAATGAGCAGTTCTTC.

The J gene is TRBJ1-2, the V gene TRBV6-5, with D perhaps TRBD1 (6 bases). V was clipped by 7 bases and J by 4 bases, with 16 bases between them. This CDR3 has 14 residues. From germline, CDR1 is MNHEY and CDR2 SVGAGI. This CDR3 is CASTPGGAGYGYTF. As DNA, the CDR3 is TGTGCCAGCACTCCGGGGGGGGCCGGCTATGGCTACACCTTC.

In its sample, this clone was seen once. The gene calls are TRBV5-1 and TRBJ1-3, with TRBD1 as a possible D gene (5 bases). V was pared by 7 bases and J by 0 bases, with 11 bases between. The germline gives CDR1 SGHRS, CDR2 YFSETQ. The CDR3 contains 14 residues. CDR3 loop: CASYEGFSGNTIYF. In nucleotides, the CDR3 is TGCGCCAGCTACGAGGGGTTCTCTGGAAACACCATATATTTT.

A single count supports this clone. V and J are TRBV5-1 and TRBJ2-7; the D call may be TRBD1 or TRBD2 (5 bases each). The V gene lost 0 bases and the J gene lost 7 bases, with 14 bases spanning the gap. The CDR3 loop spans 14 amino acids. Germline V lookup: CDR1 SGHRS, CDR2 YFSETQ. The CDR3 spells CASSLAGPWGEQYF. The DNA for the CDR3 is TGCGCCAGCAGCTTGGCAGGGCCATGGGGGGAGCAGTACTTC.

The chain couples TRBV6-5 to TRBJ2-7; D not certain. The CDR3 runs 14 residues. Trimming removed 2 bases at V and 2 bases at J, with 10 bases between. Germline-derived CDR1 and CDR2 are MNHEY and SVGAGI. The DNA for the CDR3 is TGTGCCAGCAGTTACGCAGCGCAAACCTACGAGCAGTACTTC. Protein: CASSYAAQTYEQYF.

This rearrangement joins TRBV6-5 to TRBJ2-2; no firm D call. CDR1 is MNHEY and CDR2 is SVGAGI in the germline V gene. CDR3 length: 15 amino acids. V was pared by 8 bases and J by 3 bases, with 16 bases between. The CDR3 sequence is CASVAGNRDTGELFF. The DNA of the CDR3 is TGTGCCAGCGTCGCTGGGAACCGGGACACCGGGGAGCTGTTTTTT.